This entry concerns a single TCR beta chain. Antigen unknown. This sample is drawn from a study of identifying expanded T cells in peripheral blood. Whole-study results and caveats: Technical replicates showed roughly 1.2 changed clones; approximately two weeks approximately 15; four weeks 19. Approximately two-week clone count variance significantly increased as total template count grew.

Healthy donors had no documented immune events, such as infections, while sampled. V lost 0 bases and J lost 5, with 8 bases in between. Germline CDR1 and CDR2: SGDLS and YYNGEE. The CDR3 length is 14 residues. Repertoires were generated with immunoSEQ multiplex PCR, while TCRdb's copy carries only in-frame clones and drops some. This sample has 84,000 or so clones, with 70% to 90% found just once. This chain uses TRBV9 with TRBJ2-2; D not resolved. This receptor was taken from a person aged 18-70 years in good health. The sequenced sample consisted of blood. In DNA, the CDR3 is TGTGCCAGCAGCGTAGACCCCCTGACCGGGGAGCTGTTTTTT. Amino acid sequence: CASSVDPLTGELFF.